This T cell receptor (beta chain) was captured in a study of shared clonotypes between healthy human individuals. The table came from immunoSEQ multiplex PCR; TCRdb's copy has only in-frame clones and leaves some out. The sample lists roughly 2 million clones; approximately 95% were seen once. This CDR3 spans 15 amino acids. The germline V and J ends were trimmed by 4 bases and 8 bases, with 23 bases remaining between them. Germline loops: CDR1 GTSNPN, CDR2 SVGIG (reference sequence). The healthy adult donors were HIV-negative and reported no recent acute infections or vaccinations. Only Caucasian adults living in Nashville, Tennessee made up the donor group.

This clonotype was sampled from a man aged 18 to 29 in good health. The source material was naive CD4+ T cells sorted from blood. Indicated subset: CD45RA+ positively selected. The gene calls are TRBV30 and TRBJ1-2, with D perhaps TRBD1 (6 bases). This chain's CDR3 is CAWNDKGVPSGGYTF. CDR3 DNA sequence: TGTGCCTGGAACGATAAGGGGGTTCCCTCAGGGGGCTACACCTTC.